This entry lists 22 T cell receptor beta chains sequenced from one sample in a study of graft-versus-host responses after intestinal transplantation. Antigens for these TCRs are unknown. Only in-frame clones appear in the TCRdb table, and some are missing; sequencing was by immunoSEQ multiplex PCR. The sample carries some 87,000 clones, about 93% recorded once. The sample was unstimulated CD8+ T cells sorted from spleen or lymph node cells, taken before transplant. The receptor source for this set is a human donor who was the organ donor for an intestinal transplant.

The chain couples TRBV29-1 to TRBJ2-2; the D gene is possibly TRBD1 (5 bases). CDR1 and CDR2 from the germline V gene are SQVTM and ANQGSEA. Trimming left V 7 bases short and J 6 bases short, with 21 bases between. The CDR3 spans 15 residues. The CDR3 nucleotides are TGCAGCGCCATGACAGACCCCCGTAGATCCGGGGAGCTGTTTTTT. Protein sequence: CSAMTDPRRSGELFF.

Regarding this clone: This sample also contains other DNA sequences that code for the same CDR3. The chain couples TRBV7-9 to TRBJ1-5; D remains ambiguous. This CDR3 spans 12 amino acids. Germline loops: CDR1 SEHNR, CDR2 FQNEAQ (reference sequence). Between the trimmed V and J ends, which lost 1 base and 5 bases, there was a span of 3 bases. The CDR3 loop reads CASSLDYQPQHF. CDR3 DNA: TGTGCCAGCAGCTTAGACTATCAGCCCCAGCATTTT.

The rearrangement links TRBV2 to TRBJ2-3; TRBD1 aligns across 7 bases. Trimming cost V 8 bases and J 2 bases; bases outside gene matches: 13. The CDR3 spans 16 residues. Germline CDR1 reads SNHLY; CDR2 reads FYNNEI. The CDR3 is CASQMRQGWVTDTQYF. CDR3 bases: TGTGCCAGCCAGATGCGACAGGGTTGGGTCACAGATACGCAGTATTTT.

The CDR3 nucleotides read TGTGCCAGCAGCCCCCTAGCGGCAGATACGCAGTATTTT. Protein sequence: CASSPLAADTQYF. The chain combines TRBV14 with TRBJ2-3; 7 bases fit TRBD2. The junction had 2 bases not matched to a gene; V was cut back by 4 bases and J by 4 bases. This CDR3 has 13 amino acids. Germline assignment: CDR1 SGHDN and CDR2 FVKESK.

The V call is TRBV11-2, the J call TRBJ2-4, with 7 bases fitting TRBD2. With V trimmed by 5 bases and J by 8 bases, 6 bases remained unmatched. Germline CDR1 and CDR2: SGHAT and FQNNGV. This CDR3 is built from 13 residues. CDR3 bases: TGTGCCAGCAGCGGCGGGAGAGGGGACATTCAGTACTTC. Amino acid sequence: CASSGGRGDIQYF.

This clone came up a few times. The V gene is TRBV4-2, the J gene TRBJ2-7; no definite D call. The V end lost 1 base, the J end lost 2 bases, and 12 bases lay between the germline ends. The CDR3 sequence is 15 residues long. Germline V gene lookup returns CDR1 LGHNA and CDR2 YNFKEQ. CDR3 region: CASSQGVWAAYEQYF. CDR3 nucleotide sequence: TGTGCCAGCAGCCAAGGCGTTTGGGCCGCCTACGAGCAGTACTTC.

This chain joins TRBV2 and TRBJ1-2, with D unresolved. Looked up from germline, CDR1 is SNHLY and CDR2 is FYNNEI. The CDR3 is made up of 13 amino acids. The ends were cut back, 3 bases at V and 4 bases at J, with 9 bases in the middle. The CDR3 DNA reads as TGTGCCAGCAGTGAGGAGGGCGGCTATGGCTACACCTTC. This codes for CASSEEGGYGYTF.

CDR3 DNA: TGTGCCAGCAGTTTAGGGACTAGCGGGTATTACAATGAGCAGTTCTTC. This encodes CASSLGTSGYYNEQFF. The chain links TRBV27 to TRBJ2-1; TRBD2 matches at 12 bases. The CDR3 extends over 16 amino acids. V trimming: 2 bases; J trimming: 4 bases; junction bases outside the gene matches: 3. Germline-derived CDR1 and CDR2 are MNHEY and SMNVEV (reference sequence).

This clone is a singleton in its sample. The chain combines TRBV27 with TRBJ2-1; 13 bases match TRBD2. Germline loops: CDR1 MNHEY, CDR2 SMNVEV (reference sequence). V dropped 8 bases and J dropped 6; count of bases not matched to a gene: 10. This CDR3 has 16 amino acids. In DNA form, the CDR3 reads TGTGCCAGCTCCCCCGGGACTAGCGGGGAACTCAATGAGCAGTTCTTC. Protein sequence: CASSPGTSGELNEQFF.

V usage is TRBV7-8 and J usage is TRBJ2-1; 11 bases line up with TRBD2. The CDR3 consists of 17 residues. V was pared by 5 bases and J by 1 base, with 7 bases of the junction left unmatched. Germline V gene sequence: CDR1 SGHVS, CDR2 FQNEAQ. The chain's CDR3 is CASSTRLAGSSYNEQFF. DNA for the CDR3: TGTGCCAGCAGCACCCGACTAGCGGGGTCATCCTACAATGAGCAGTTCTTC.

This chain links TRBV1 with TRBJ2-3; the table's D call, TRBD2, was not checked against the DNA. TRBV1 is deemed a pseudogene. There are 16 residues in the CDR3. The CDR3, as DNA: TGCACCAGCAGCCAAGATCCGGGGGGCTTCACAGATACGCAGTATTTT. Translating gives CTSSQDPGGFTDTQYF.

The chain recombines TRBV19 with TRBJ1-5; possibly TRBD1 for D (5 bases). Trimming pared 3 bases from V and 0 bases from J, leaving 9 bases between. The CDR3 sequence is 15 residues long. Germline CDR1 LNHDA, CDR2 SQIVND (reference sequence). The CDR3 spells CASSILTDSNQPQHF. The CDR3 region has the DNA TGTGCCAGTAGTATCCTGACAGATAGCAATCAGCCCCAGCATTTT.

This clone has a single count. This sequence joins TRBV27 and TRBJ1-1; D perhaps matches TRBD1 (5 bases). The germline V gene encodes CDR1 MNHEY and CDR2 SMNVEV (reference sequence). The V end was cut by 3 bases, the J end by 6 bases, with 11 bases between. The CDR3 sequence is 13 residues long. CDR3: CASSLGGTAEAFF. The CDR3 DNA reads TGTGCCAGCAGTTTGGGGGGGACGGCTGAAGCTTTCTTT.

V usage is TRBV28 and J usage is TRBJ1-1; maybe TRBD1 (6 bases). V dropped 2 bases and J dropped 2 bases, with 15 bases sitting between them. The germline gives CDR1 MDHEN, CDR2 SYDVKM. The CDR3 runs 16 residues. The CDR3 sequence is CASSLPPGHINTEAFF. The CDR3 nucleotides read TGTGCCAGCAGTTTACCCCCGGGACACATAAACACTGAAGCTTTCTTT.

The gene calls are TRBV5-3 and TRBJ2-1; D is ambiguous. TRBV5-3 is annotated as an ORF whose role is uncertain. The CDR3 sequence is 16 residues long. Trimming stripped 1 base from V and 8 bases from J, with 19 bases between. CDR3 region: CARSLQFWHCHHEQFF. The CDR3 bases are TGTGCCAGAAGCTTGCAGTTCTGGCATTGTCATCATGAGCAGTTCTTC.

The V and J genes are TRBV27 and TRBJ2-2; no definite D call. Trimming removed 3 bases at V and 3 bases at J, with 8 bases between. This CDR3 is 14 amino acids long. From germline, CDR1 is MNHEY and CDR2 SMNVEV (reference sequence). DNA for the CDR3: TGTGCCAGCAGTTTCGAGCTTTACACCGGGGAGCTGTTTTTT. Its translation: CASSFELYTGELFF.

The chain couples TRBV19 to TRBJ2-5; D may be TRBD2 (5 bases). In germline, CDR1 is LNHDA, CDR2 SQIVND (reference sequence). V was trimmed by 6 bases and J by 5 bases, leaving 10 bases between them. This CDR3 region has 12 residues. The CDR3 DNA sequence: TGTGCCAGTAGAAGCGGATGGGAGACCCAGTACTTC. This translates into CASRSGWETQYF.

The chain is built from TRBV7-9 and TRBJ2-1; TRBD2 aligns across 10 bases. With V trimmed by 5 bases and J by 3 bases, 7 bases remained unmatched. Germline CDR1 and CDR2: SEHNR and FQNEAQ (reference sequence). This CDR3 contains 16 residues. CDR3 DNA: TGTGCCAGCAGCCCGCCCGCTAGCGGGGGCTACAATGAGCAGTTCTTC. It is translated as CASSPPASGGYNEQFF.

CDR3 residues: CASSLETGATGELFF. The DNA of the CDR3 is TGTGCCAGCAGCCTAGAAACAGGGGCCACCGGGGAGCTGTTTTTT. The chain joins TRBV5-8 to TRBJ2-2; 7 nucleotides align to TRBD1. The CDR3 runs 15 residues. Germline lookup yields CDR1 SGHTS and CDR2 YDEGEE. Unmatched junction bases numbered 7, after V lost 4 bases and J lost 4 bases. The variable domain in full, with the rest retrieved from reference TRBV5-8 and TRBJ2-2, is EAGVTQSPTHLIKTRGQQATLRCSPISGHTSVYWYQQALGLGLQFLLWYDEGEERNRGNFPPRFSGRQFPNYSSELNVNALELEDSALYLCASSLETGATGELFFGEGSRLTVL.

This chain connects TRBV11-1 to TRBJ2-3, with D tentatively TRBD2 (5 bases). Germline lookup yields CDR1 SGHAT and CDR2 FQDESV (reference sequence). V was cut by 6 bases and J by 4 bases, with 14 bases left in between. This CDR3 spans 14 amino acids. CDR3 in DNA: TGTGCCAGCAGGGAAGCGGTTGGCGCAGATACGCAGTATTTT. It codes for CASREAVGADTQYF.

The rearrangement joins TRBV5-4 to TRBJ2-7; 16 nucleotides match TRBD2. The CDR3 sequence is 16 residues long. The V gene's germline CDR1 is SGHNT and CDR2 YYREEE (reference sequence). V was pared by 4 bases and J by 3 bases, with 4 bases of the junction left unmatched. The CDR3 is CASSPGTSGRVYEQYF. CDR3 sequence (DNA): TGTGCCAGCAGCCCCGGGACTAGCGGGAGGGTCTACGAGCAGTACTTC.

The chain couples TRBV28 to TRBJ2-3; TRBD2 matches at 11 bases. Germline V gene lookup returns CDR1 MDHEN and CDR2 SYDVKM. The CDR3 is 18 residues long. V trimming: 3 bases; J trimming: 1 base; junction bases outside the gene matches: 9. CDR3 sequence (DNA): TGTGCCAGCAGTTTTTACCTCGGACTAGCGGGTCGCACAGATACGCAGTATTTT. Translating it yields CASSFYLGLAGRTDTQYF. Together with reference TRBV28 and TRBJ2-3, the CDR3 gives the full variable domain: DVKVTQSSRYLVKRTGEKVFLECVQDMDHENMFWYRQDPGLGLRLIYFSYDVKMKEKGDIPEGYSVSREKKERFSLILESASTNQTSMYLCASSFYLGLAGRTDTQYFGPGTRLTVL.